Listed here are 18 T cell receptor beta chains from one sample, sequenced in a study of T cell responses to AZD1222 COVID-19 vaccine. TCRdb's table, derived via immunoSEQ multiplex PCR, lists solely in-frame clones and lacks some. The data contain approximately 190,000 clones, about nine tenths of them singletons. Source: peripheral blood, taken on day 0 of AZD1222 vaccination. The receptors were sampled from an adult in good health.

The chain links TRBV6-2 or TRBV6-3 to TRBJ1-2; TRBD1 matches 7 bases. The CDR3 length is 13 residues. CDR1 and CDR2 from the germline V gene are MNHEY and SVGEGT. Unmatched junction bases numbered 1, after V lost 2 bases and J lost 4 bases. CDR3 sequence (DNA): TGTGCCAGCAGTTACCAGGGGGTCTATGGCTACACCTTC. It encodes CASSYQGVYGYTF.

This clone has more than one count but fewer than ten. The rearrangement joins TRBV6-2 or TRBV6-3 to TRBJ2-5; D not certain. CDR1 is MNHEY, CDR2 SVGEGT, per germline. The CDR3 is 12 amino acids. Trimming left V 4 bases short and J 0 bases short, with 3 bases between. CDR3 sequence: CASSWNQETQYF. CDR3 nucleotide sequence: TGTGCCAGCAGTTGGAACCAAGAGACCCAGTACTTC.

The V and J genes are TRBV3-1 (or the pseudogene TRBV3-2) and TRBJ1-2; D remains unclear. V dropped 0 bases and J dropped 1 base, with 18 bases sitting between them. The CDR3 spans 18 residues. Germline values: CDR1 LGHDT, CDR2 YNNKEL (reference sequence). The CDR3 here is CASSQDWGERTFNYGYTF. The CDR3 DNA reads as TGTGCCAGCAGCCAAGATTGGGGAGAGAGAACCTTTAACTATGGCTACACCTTC.

V gene TRBV29-1 combines with J gene TRBJ2-3; no definite D call. Trimming left V 2 bases short and J 2 bases short, with 11 bases between. Germline V gives CDR1 SQVTM, CDR2 ANQGSEA. This CDR3 spans 14 amino acids. The chain's CDR3 is CSVEYLDNTDTQYF. Here the CDR3 DNA reads TGCAGCGTTGAATACCTCGACAACACAGATACGCAGTATTTT.

The chain links TRBV18 to TRBJ1-5, with a possible D match to TRBD1 (5 bases). The CDR3 covers 16 residues. V was shortened by 1 base and J by 0 bases, with 10 bases between the two germline ends. The V gene's germline CDR1 is KGHSH and CDR2 LQKENI. The CDR3 nucleotides are TGTGCCAGCTCACCACAGCCAGGGAATAGCAATCAGCCCCAGCATTTT. Amino acids: CASSPQPGNSNQPQHF. Together with reference TRBV18 and TRBJ1-5, the CDR3 gives the full variable domain: NAGVMQNPRHLVRRRGQEARLRCSPMKGHSHVYWYRQLPEEGLKFMVYLQKENIIDESGMPKERFSAEFPKEGPSILRIQQVVRGDSAAYFCASSPQPGNSNQPQHFGDGTRLSIL.

The J gene is TRBJ2-5, the V gene TRBV28, with 8 bases matching TRBD1. Germline loops: CDR1 MDHEN, CDR2 SYDVKM. J lost 4 bases, V lost 7 bases, and 5 bases had no gene match. The CDR3 covers 13 residues. The CDR3 sequence: CASKAGGGETQYF. CDR3 sequence (DNA): TGTGCCAGCAAGGCAGGGGGCGGAGAGACCCAGTACTTC.

This chain links TRBV3-1 (or the pseudogene TRBV3-2) with TRBJ2-6; 12 bases match TRBD2. The CDR3 has 19 amino acids. J lost 0 bases, V lost 4 bases, and 7 bases had no gene match. The germline V gene has CDR1 LGHDT and CDR2 YNNKEL (reference sequence). The CDR3 region has the DNA TGTGCCAGCAGCCCGATACTAGCGGGAGGCCACTCTGGGGCCAACGTCCTGACTTTC. As protein: CASSPILAGGHSGANVLTF.

The chain recombines TRBV9 with TRBJ2-2, with 7 bases fitting TRBD2. J was trimmed by 3 bases and V by 0 bases; bases with no gene match: 8. Germline-derived CDR1 and CDR2 are SGDLS and YYNGEE. CDR3 length: 17 residues. Here the CDR3 reads CASSVEAASGYTGELFF. The CDR3 nucleotides are TGTGCCAGCAGCGTAGAGGCGGCTAGCGGTTACACCGGGGAGCTGTTTTTT.

The table lists this clone with a few counts. The V call is TRBV27, the J call TRBJ1-5; D gene ambiguous. V lost 6 bases to trimming and J lost 2 bases, with 11 bases between them. The CDR3 has 14 residues. CDR1 is MNHEY and CDR2 is SMNVEV in the germline V gene (reference sequence). CDR3 region: CASSPYSGNQPQHF. The DNA of the CDR3 is TGTGCCAGCAGCCCATATAGCGGCAATCAGCCCCAGCATTTT.

This chain connects TRBV29-1 to TRBJ2-3, with TRBD1 identical over 7 bases. The CDR3 contains 14 residues. Germline V lookup: CDR1 SQVTM, CDR2 ANQGSEA. The junction had 3 bases not matched to a gene; V was cut back by 3 bases and J by 0 bases. The CDR3 DNA sequence: TGCAGCGTTGAGAACAGGGGTAGCACAGATACGCAGTATTTT. Translation: CSVENRGSTDTQYF.

The chain links TRBV27 to TRBJ1-6; D is possibly TRBD1 (5 bases). The CDR3 totals 15 residues. Germline CDR1 is MNHEY and CDR2 is SMNVEV (reference sequence). V lost 6 bases and J 9 bases, leaving 18 bases between the germline ends. The CDR3 is CASRRRGSGTSPLHF. The CDR3 nucleotides are TGTGCCAGCAGGCGACGCGGGAGTGGGACTTCACCCCTCCACTTT.

This chain links TRBV11-2 with TRBJ1-2; D might be TRBD1 (6 bases). The germline V gene encodes CDR1 SGHAT and CDR2 FQNNGV. The V and J ends lost 3 bases and 2 bases respectively, with 13 bases between them. This CDR3 has 15 residues. The CDR3, as DNA: TGTGCCAGCAGCTTGATCGCAGGGGACAACTATGGCTACACCTTC. This translates into CASSLIAGDNYGYTF.

This chain links TRBV5-1 with TRBJ2-2, with TRBD2 matching over 8 bases. The ends lost 5 bases at V and 1 base at J; junction bases unmatched: 7. The germline CDR1 and CDR2 sequences are SGHRS and YFSETQ. The CDR3 totals 16 residues. The CDR3 DNA sequence: TGCGCCAGCAGAGACCCAAGCGGGGGGAACACCGGGGAGCTGTTTTTT. This gives the protein CASRDPSGGNTGELFF. Supplemented by reference TRBV5-1 and TRBJ2-2, the full variable domain reads KAGVTQTPRYLIKTRGQQVTLSCSPISGHRSVSWYQQTPGQGLQFLFEYFSETQRNKGNFPGRFSGRQFSNSRSEMNVSTLELGDSALYLCASRDPSGGNTGELFFGEGSRLTVL.

The rearrangement joins TRBV4-2 to TRBJ2-1, with 9 bases aligning to TRBD1. Trimming removed 1 base from V and 8 bases from J; junction bases left unmatched: 6. Germline assignment: CDR1 LGHNA and CDR2 YNFKEQ. The CDR3 runs 15 residues. The CDR3 DNA reads TGTGCCAGCAGCCAAGGTCGGACAGGGGTGGATGAGCAGTTCTTC. This translates into CASSQGRTGVDEQFF.

The CDR3: CASFGPGQGRTNEQFF. CDR3 nucleotides: TGTGCCAGCTTCGGCCCCGGACAGGGGCGAACGAATGAGCAGTTCTTC. The rearrangement links TRBV28 to TRBJ2-1, with 9 bases fitting TRBD1. This CDR3 has 16 residues. Germline V lookup: CDR1 MDHEN, CDR2 SYDVKM. V was pared by 8 bases and J by 7 bases, with 15 bases of the junction left unmatched.

V is TRBV7-6 and J is TRBJ1-2; TRBD1 matches 9 bases. Trimming removed 1 base from V and 6 bases from J; junction bases left unmatched: 3. The CDR3 covers 14 residues. Germline loops: CDR1 SGHVS, CDR2 FNYEAQ. Here the CDR3 reads CASSLGTGANGYTF. The CDR3, as DNA: TGTGCCAGCAGCTTAGGGACAGGGGCGAATGGCTACACCTTC. Full variable domain (outside the CDR3, taken from reference TRBV7-6 and TRBJ1-2): GAGVSQSPRYKVTKRGQDVALRCDPISGHVSLYWYRQALGQGPEFLTYFNYEAQQDKSGLPNDRFSAERPEGSISTLTIQRTEQRDSAMYRCASSLGTGANGYTFGSGTRLTVV.

The rearrangement joins TRBV6-2 or TRBV6-3 to TRBJ1-1; perhaps TRBD1 as D (6 bases). The CDR3 extends over 18 amino acids. Trimming shortened V by 2 bases and J by 1 base, and 20 bases separated the two germline ends. Germline-derived CDR1 and CDR2 are MNHEY and SVGEGT. The CDR3 is CASSYPSLGGRGNTEAFF. The CDR3 bases are TGTGCCAGCAGTTACCCCTCGTTGGGGGGGCGAGGGAACACTGAAGCTTTCTTT.

The chain uses TRBV5-1 and TRBJ2-1; possible D gene TRBD2, 7 bases. The CDR3 runs to 14 residues. Germline loops: CDR1 SGHRS, CDR2 YFSETQ. The ends were cut back, 4 bases at V and 9 bases at J, with 17 bases in the middle. CDR3 amino acids: CASSRGLEGGEQFF. CDR3 coding DNA: TGCGCCAGCAGCAGAGGACTAGAGGGGGGTGAGCAGTTCTTC.